A single sample is the source of the 2 T cell receptor beta chains below, sequenced in a study of blood T cell repertoires in COVID-19. Measured with immunoSEQ multiplex PCR; TCRdb has only the in-frame clones, and not every one. The table has 55,000 to 65,000 clones, more than 75% seen once. The sample comprised peripheral blood. The receptor set was obtained from a human donor in a cohort sampled during active COVID-19.

This rearrangement joins TRBV5-4 to TRBJ2-7, with TRBD2 matching over 11 bases. CDR3 length: 15 residues. Germline V lookup: CDR1 SGHNT, CDR2 YYREEE (reference sequence). V dropped 5 bases and J dropped 1; count of bases not matched to a gene: 5. CDR3 region: CASRMGLAVSYEQYF. In DNA form, the CDR3 reads TGTGCCAGCAGGATGGGACTAGCGGTATCCTACGAGCAGTACTTC.

This chain's CDR3 is CASSPGTAGGYEQYF. The CDR3 bases are TGTGCCAGCTCACCCGGGACCGCGGGGGGATACGAGCAGTACTTC. V usage is TRBV18 and J usage is TRBJ2-5; 8 positions agree with TRBD2. The J call could be wrong; TRBJ2-7 is a better fit for the DNA end. Germline lookup yields CDR1 KGHSH and CDR2 LQKENI. The CDR3 runs 15 residues.